This entry lists 29 T cell receptor beta chains sequenced from one sample in a study of vaccination and CD4 T cells after COVID-19. At the Johns Hopkins FTIC core, DNA taken from cultured CD4+ T cells was sequenced by way of the Oncomine TCR Beta short-read assay. TCRdb re-called the PCR reads with MiXCR, one entry per CDR3 protein. The sample has 9,500 to 14,000 distinct CDR3 sequences; 40% to 50% are singletons. Their cognate antigens are unknown. The treatment is: roughly 10-day PBMC culture with coronavirus spike peptide pools or control peptides (ViraFEST assay). The sample comprised CD4+ T cells from blood, cultured in vitro. The origin of the receptors is a human donor who had recovered from COVID-19.

This chain joins TRBV12-3 or TRBV12-4 and TRBJ1-2, with TRBD1 matching 7 bases. This CDR3 region has 13 residues. V lost 5 bases to trimming and J lost 8 bases; unmatched junction nucleotides: 8. CDR3 sequence (DNA): TGTGCCAGCAGTACCGAGGGGGCGCGGGGCTACACCTTC. Its translation is CASSTEGARGYTF.

The chain recombines TRBV10-1 with TRBJ2-4, with unresolved D. The CDR3 is 14 amino acids. V lost 2 bases and J lost 9, with 14 bases in between. CDR1 and CDR2 (germline): WNHNN, SYGVQD (reference sequence). The CDR3 is CASSEEDPLGIQYF. The CDR3 bases are TGCGCCAGCAGTGAGGAGGACCCCCTAGGCATTCAGTACTTC.

In this sample, this clonotype turned up a few times. J is TRBJ1-1 and V is TRBV6-5, with a possible D match to TRBD1 (5 bases). CDR1 is MNHEY, CDR2 SVGAGI, per germline. CDR3 length: 14 residues. The V end was cut by 2 bases, the J end by 1 base, with 8 bases between. In DNA form, the CDR3 reads TGTGCCAGCAGTTACGACAGTTCGAACACTGAAGCTTTCTTT. The encoded protein is CASSYDSSNTEAFF.

This clonotype has a handful of counts. This chain connects TRBV7-9 to TRBJ2-5; D is uncertain. The V gene's germline CDR1 is SEHNR and CDR2 FQNEAQ (reference sequence). CDR3 size: 13 residues. The ends were cut back, 1 base at V and 4 bases at J, with 7 bases in the middle. The CDR3 nucleotides read TGTGCCAGCAGCTTAGAAGGGCGAGAGACCCAGTACTTC. Amino acid sequence: CASSLEGRETQYF.

A few counts support this clonotype. This chain uses TRBV20-1 with TRBJ2-2, with 8 bases fitting TRBD1. This CDR3 spans 14 amino acids. V lost 5 bases and J lost 1; bases outside the gene matches: 3. Per the germline V gene, CDR1 is DFQATT and CDR2 is SNEGSKA (reference sequence). CDR3: CSAVQGGNTGELFF. DNA for the CDR3: TGCAGTGCTGTACAGGGGGGGAACACCGGGGAGCTGTTTTTT.

The chain uses TRBV7-2 and TRBJ2-5; 9 bases fit TRBD1. Germline CDR1 is SGHTA and CDR2 is FQGNSA. The CDR3 has 16 amino acids. The trim removed 6 bases at V and 7 bases at J, leaving 15 bases unmatched. Here the CDR3 reads CASRREGQGRRGTQYF. In DNA form, the CDR3 reads TGTGCCAGCAGACGTGAGGGACAGGGTAGGAGGGGGACCCAGTACTTC.

This clonotype was seen a handful of times. The chain employs TRBV19 and TRBJ2-3; D remains unclear. Deletions cut 3 bases from V and 2 bases from J, with 6 bases between. This CDR3 comprises 13 residues. Germline V gives CDR1 LNHDA, CDR2 SQIVND (reference sequence). The CDR3 DNA is TGTGCCAGTAGTATGGGGTACACAGATACGCAGTATTTT. Its translation: CASSMGYTDTQYF. The full variable domain, completed using reference TRBV19 and TRBJ2-3, is DGGITQSPKYLFRKEGQNVTLSCEQNLNHDAMYWYRQDPGQGLRLIYYSQIVNDFQKGDIAEGYSVSREKKESFPLTVTSAQKNPTAFYLCASSMGYTDTQYFGPGTRLTVL.

This clonotype was picked up a small number of times. This chain connects TRBV6-1 to TRBJ1-1; D unclear. The CDR3 consists of 14 residues. The V and J ends lost 6 bases and 0 bases respectively, with 11 bases between them. Germline lookup yields CDR1 MNHNS and CDR2 SASEGT. The CDR3 here is CASRPSGMNTEAFF. Here the CDR3 DNA reads TGTGCCAGCAGACCATCCGGGATGAACACTGAAGCTTTCTTT.

This clonotype was seen only a few times. V is TRBV7-8 and J is TRBJ2-7; D call uncertain. V was cut by 0 bases and J by 2 bases, with 14 bases left in between. The CDR3 sequence is 16 residues long. CDR1 and CDR2 from the germline V gene are SGHVS and FQNEAQ. This chain's CDR3 is CASSLAVLGGAYEQYF. CDR3 bases: TGTGCCAGCAGCTTAGCGGTCTTAGGTGGGGCCTACGAGCAGTACTTC.

V and J are TRBV7-8 and TRBJ2-5; unclear D gene. The V end lost 1 base, the J end lost 13 bases, and 19 bases lay between the germline ends. The length of the CDR3 is 14 residues. The germline gives CDR1 SGHVS, CDR2 FQNEAQ. This CDR3 reads CASSLGGGTRRWYF. Written as DNA, the CDR3 is TGTGCCAGCAGCTTAGGCGGTGGCACCCGGCGATGGTACTTC.

This clonotype has only a few counts. The chain is built from TRBV7-2 and TRBJ2-1, with TRBD2 identical over 7 bases. The CDR3 is 15 residues long. The J segment lost 6 bases and the V segment lost 1 base, leaving 6 bases of the junction unmatched. Per the germline V gene, CDR1 is SGHTA and CDR2 is FQGNSA. This chain's CDR3 is CASSLDRLAVNEQFF. CDR3 DNA: TGTGCCAGCAGCTTAGATAGGCTAGCGGTCAATGAGCAGTTCTTC.

This clonotype turned up a few times. V is TRBV7-9 and J is TRBJ2-2; D may be TRBD2 (6 bases). The V gene's germline CDR1 is SEHNR and CDR2 FQNEAQ (reference sequence). The CDR3 contains 18 residues. V lost 3 bases, J lost 3 bases, and 20 bases lay in between. CDR3 sequence reads: CASSFSNRRVRDTGELFF. The CDR3, as DNA: TGTGCCAGCAGCTTCTCTAACCGGAGGGTGAGAGACACCGGGGAGCTGTTTTTT.

V usage is TRBV5-4 and J usage is TRBJ2-3; 9 bases are a match to TRBD1. This CDR3 region has 15 residues. CDR1 is SGHNT and CDR2 is YYREEE in the germline V gene (reference sequence). V was clipped by 2 bases and J by 2 bases; unmatched bases: 3. This chain's CDR3 is CASSLQGASTDTQYF. DNA for the CDR3: TGTGCCAGCAGCTTACAGGGGGCCTCCACAGATACGCAGTATTTT.

This clonotype has a handful of counts. This chain joins TRBV6-7 and TRBJ1-1; possibly TRBD1 for D (5 bases). TRBV6-7 is an ORF; its function is uncertain. Trimming took off 9 bases at V and 1 base at J, with 9 bases between the two ends. The CDR3 is 12 residues long. The CDR3 sequence is CARNDRNTEAFF. For the CDR3, the DNA is TGTGCCAGAAACGACAGGAACACTGAAGCTTTCTTT.

This clonotype came up a few times. The CDR3 region has the DNA TGCAGTGCTAACACAGGGGAAAGATATAATTCACCCCTCCACTTT. This sequence encodes CSANTGERYNSPLHF. V gene TRBV20-1 combines with J gene TRBJ1-6; 7 positions agree with TRBD1. The CDR3 loop spans 15 amino acids. Germline CDR1 DFQATT, CDR2 SNEGSKA (reference sequence). V trimming: 4 bases; J trimming: 4 bases; junction bases outside the gene matches: 7.

CDR3 sequence reads: CASSLGLAGEQYF. CDR3 nucleotides: TGTGCCAGCAGCCTGGGACTAGCGGGAGAGCAGTACTTC. The chain links TRBV7-9 to TRBJ2-7; TRBD2 matches at 13 bases. Trimming removed 5 bases from V and 7 bases from J; junction bases left unmatched: 2. Germline V gives CDR1 SEHNR, CDR2 FQNEAQ (reference sequence). The CDR3 runs 13 residues.

V is TRBV10-1 and J is TRBJ1-2, with unresolved D. V lost 4 bases and J 8 bases, leaving 11 bases between the germline ends. The CDR3 loop spans 12 amino acids. Germline V gene sequence: CDR1 WNHNN, CDR2 SYGVQD (reference sequence). For the CDR3, the DNA is TGCGCCAGCAGTGGATATCCTGGGGGCTACACCTTC. Its translation is CASSGYPGGYTF.

The chain has TRBV28 and TRBJ1-1; D gene uncertain. The CDR3 is 13 amino acids. The germline V gene encodes CDR1 MDHEN and CDR2 SYDVKM. Trimming took off 2 bases at V and 5 bases at J, with 9 bases between the two ends. CDR3 in amino acids: CASSLAGRTEAFF. DNA for the CDR3: TGTGCCAGCAGTTTAGCCGGGCGGACTGAAGCTTTCTTT.

CDR3 nucleotides: TGCGCCAGCAGCCAAGAAGGGGGCGGCCCGAGCTCCTACGAGCAGTACTTC. This sequence encodes CASSQEGGGPSSYEQYF. This rearrangement joins TRBV4-3 to TRBJ2-7; 7 positions match TRBD1. Germline V gene lookup returns CDR1 LGHNA and CDR2 YSLEER. V shed 0 bases, J shed 0 bases, and the junction held 8 bases outside the gene matches. The CDR3 totals 17 residues.

This clonotype was counted a few times. V and J are TRBV20-1 and TRBJ2-3; D call uncertain. V lost 3 bases, J lost 1 base, and 8 bases lay in between. CDR3 length: 13 amino acids. Germline V gives CDR1 DFQATT, CDR2 SNEGSKA (reference sequence). CDR3: CSARGYGTDTQYF. CDR3 nucleotide sequence: TGCAGTGCTAGGGGGTACGGCACAGATACGCAGTATTTT.

J is TRBJ1-6 and V is TRBV19; weak D call: TRBD1 (5 bases). The CDR3 sequence is 14 residues long. Trimming pared 5 bases from V and 9 bases from J, leaving 14 bases between. Germline loops: CDR1 LNHDA, CDR2 SQIVND (reference sequence). The CDR3 sequence is CASSVRAESSPLHF. CDR3 sequence (DNA): TGTGCCAGTAGTGTCAGGGCCGAGAGTTCACCCCTCCACTTT.

V gene TRBV10-3 combines with J gene TRBJ2-1, with 8 bases identical to TRBD1. This CDR3 contains 15 residues. Germline V CDR1 and CDR2: ENHRY, SYGVKD. Losses at the gene ends were 5 bases for V and 0 bases for J; bases not matched to a gene: 3. DNA of the CDR3: TGTGCCATCAGTCGGACAGGGAGCTCCTACAATGAGCAGTTCTTC. Amino acids: CAISRTGSSYNEQFF.

The rearrangement joins TRBV29-1 to TRBJ2-7; 9 nucleotides line up with TRBD1. Germline V gives CDR1 SQVTM, CDR2 ANQGSEA. There are 12 residues in the CDR3. CDR3 amino acids: CSIRDRVFEQYF. As DNA, the CDR3 is TGCAGTATCCGGGACAGGGTTTTCGAGCAGTACTTC.

The CDR3 sequence: CATRELAGIIEQYF. The CDR3 DNA follows: TGTGCCACCAGGGAACTAGCGGGAATAATCGAGCAGTACTTC. This chain joins TRBV10-3 and TRBJ2-7; 10 bases agree with TRBD2. This CDR3 has 14 residues. After removal of 10 bases from V and 6 bases from J, the junction contained 12 bases not matched to a gene. Germline V gene sequence: CDR1 ENHRY, CDR2 SYGVKD.

This clonotype was observed a few times. The chain joins TRBV20-1 to TRBJ2-6; maybe TRBD2 (5 bases). CDR1 is DFQATT, CDR2 SNEGSKA, per germline (reference sequence). V lost 1 base to trimming and J lost 2 bases, with 15 bases between them. CDR3 size: 17 residues. The CDR3 loop reads CSARALLEGTGANVLTF. CDR3 bases: TGCAGTGCTAGAGCTCTACTCGAGGGAACTGGGGCCAACGTCCTGACTTTC.

This clonotype is medium-sized by share. The rearrangement uses TRBV7-2 and TRBJ2-2; no definite D call. Trimming stripped 5 bases from V and 2 bases from J, with 9 bases between. Germline-derived CDR1 and CDR2 are SGHTA and FQGNSA. The CDR3 runs 14 residues. The CDR3 sequence is CASSPYLNTGELFF. CDR3 DNA: TGTGCCAGCAGCCCATATCTAAACACCGGGGAGCTGTTTTTT.

The chain employs TRBV6-1 and TRBJ1-5; TRBD1 aligns across 7 bases. The germline CDR1 and CDR2 sequences are MNHNS and SASEGT. The V and J ends lost 3 bases and 0 bases, in that order; junction bases with no gene match: 5. This CDR3 spans 16 amino acids. The CDR3 DNA sequence: TGTGCCAGCAGTGACCCGACAGGGTATAGCAATCAGCCCCAGCATTTT. It translates to CASSDPTGYSNQPQHF.

The V gene is TRBV12-3 or TRBV12-4, the J gene TRBJ1-5, with 9 bases that match TRBD1. The V and J ends lost 6 bases and 9 bases, in that order; junction bases with no gene match: 12. This CDR3 spans 15 amino acids. CDR3 in amino acids: CASSLAGQGFSPQHF. The DNA for the CDR3 is TGTGCCAGCAGCTTGGCGGGACAGGGATTTTCGCCCCAGCATTTT.

This clonotype was found once. This chain connects TRBV10-3 to TRBJ2-3; 13 nucleotides align to TRBD2. V lost 7 bases, J lost 1 base, and 2 bases stayed unmatched. This CDR3 has 15 amino acids. Germline assignment: CDR1 ENHRY and CDR2 SYGVKD. The CDR3 loop reads CAIKGLAGRTDTQYF. The CDR3 nucleotides are TGTGCCATCAAGGGACTAGCGGGACGCACAGATACGCAGTATTTT.